A selection of T cell receptor beta chains follows, all from one sample in a study of T cell responses to AZD1222 COVID-19 vaccine. The method was immunoSEQ multiplex PCR; TCRdb's version includes in-frame clones alone and lacks a portion of them. Seen here are approximately 110,000 clones, about nine tenths observed once, and the top ten hold less than 9.5%. The specimen comprised peripheral blood, sampled on day 0 of AZD1222 vaccination. These TCRs come from an adult in good health. The CDR3 runs from the conserved cysteine through the conserved F or W. A D gene is named only where the DNA matches it firmly. The listing skips clone size in some rows; elsewhere it reads once, few, many or a size class.

cdr3_nt cdr3_aa clone_size v_call d_call j_call
TGTGCCAGCAGTGATAGGACAGAGACTATCTACGAGCAGTACTTC CASSDRTETIYEQYF - TRBV2 - TRBJ2-7
TGTGCCAGCAGCCAAGTGCAGGGTGAGAACGCTTTCTTT CASSQVQGENAFF - TRBV4-2 - TRBJ1-1
TGTGCCAGCAGTTACCCTCCCGGGACCCCGGTCGGGCCCCAGCATTTT CASSYPPGTPVGPQHF - TRBV6-2/TRBV6-3 - TRBJ1-5
TGTGCCAGCAGCGTAGGGGTGTTGAGTTCCTACAATGAGCAGTTCTTC CASSVGVLSSYNEQFF - TRBV9 - TRBJ2-1
TGCGCCAGCAGCCAAGACGGGACAGACTATTACGAGCAGTACTTC CASSQDGTDYYEQYF once TRBV4-3 TRBD1 TRBJ2-7
TGTGCCAGCAGTTTATGGGGGCCGAATGAAAAACTGTTTTTT CASSLWGPNEKLFF - TRBV27 - TRBJ1-4
TGTGCCACCAGTGAGGGACAGGGCCTTCGGAATGAGCAGTTCTTC CATSEGQGLRNEQFF - TRBV24-1 TRBD1 TRBJ2-1
TGCAGCGTAGCGGGCTTCTCTGGAAACACCATATATTTT CSVAGFSGNTIYF - TRBV29-1 - TRBJ1-3
TGCGCCAGCAGCCGCTCGGGACAGGCCGCCTACGAGCAGTACTTC CASSRSGQAAYEQYF - TRBV4-1 TRBD1 TRBJ2-7
TGCGCCAGCAGGCTGGAAACCGGGTCACCCCTCCACTTT CASRLETGSPLHF - TRBV5-1 - TRBJ1-6
TGTGCCAGTAGTTGGGGGACTAGCCTCCCCGGGGAGCTGTTTTTT CASSWGTSLPGELFF - TRBV19 TRBD2 TRBJ2-2
TGTGCCAGCAGCCAATCCACAGCGGCTTTCTTT CASSQSTAAFF - TRBV16 - TRBJ1-1
TGTGCCAGCAGTGACAGGGGGCCTGGAGATACGCAGTATTTT CASSDRGPGDTQYF - TRBV6-1 TRBD1 TRBJ2-3
TGCGCCAGCAGCTTGCGAAGTAGCACCGGGGAGCTGTTTTTT CASSLRSSTGELFF - TRBV5-1 - TRBJ2-2
TGTGCCATCAGGGGGACAGGTGGAAACACCATATATTTT CAIRGTGGNTIYF - TRBV10-3 TRBD1 TRBJ1-3